These 22 T cell receptor beta chains were sequenced from one sample in a study of breast tumors, draining lymph nodes, adjacent tissues. Via MiXCR, TCRdb re-called the multiplex PCR reads, giving one row per CDR3 protein. Here the sample spans some 97,000 distinct CDR3 sequences, 21% being singletons. The lymph nodes were axillary draining lymph nodes from breast cancer patients. The sample was axillary lymph node tissue. All receptors come from a female donor with breast cancer. Some clones in this sample may be carry-over from other donors' samples.

This clonotype was observed many times. V and J are TRBV7-9 and TRBJ2-7; D is unresolved. V lost 8 bases, J lost 4 bases, and 12 bases lay in between. Germline V gene data show CDR1 as SEHNR and CDR2 as FQNEAQ (reference sequence). CDR3 size: 12 residues. CDR3 nucleotides: TGTGCCAGCTCCCGGGTCACTTACGAGCAGTACTTC. It yields the protein CASSRVTYEQYF. Full variable domain (remainder filled in from reference TRBV7-9 and TRBJ2-7): DTGVSQNPRHKITKRGQNVTFRCDPISEHNRLYWYRQTLGQGPEFLTYFQNEAQLEKSRLLSDRFSAERPKGSFSTLEIQRTEQGDSAMYLCASSRVTYEQYFGPGTRLTVT.

This clonotype was recorded once. A much larger clone is a single base away; this may be a read error. CDR3 sequence reads: CASSTTQVSGNTIYF. The DNA for the CDR3 is TGTGCCAGTAGCACAACTCAGGTCTCTGGAAACACCATATATTTT. The chain combines TRBV19 with TRBJ1-3, with D unresolved. The CDR3 has 15 amino acids. Deletions cut 6 bases from V and 0 bases from J, with 12 bases between. The germline CDR1 and CDR2 sequences are LNHDA and SQIVND (reference sequence).

This clonotype came up a few times. The chain carries TRBV19 and TRBJ2-2, with 9 nucleotides matching TRBD1. Unmatched junction bases numbered 5, after V lost 0 bases and J lost 6 bases. Germline V gives CDR1 LNHDA, CDR2 SQIVND (reference sequence). This CDR3 is built from 16 residues. The DNA for the CDR3 is TGTGCCAGTAGTATAGAATACAGGGGGCGTCCCGGGGAGCTGTTTTTT. Protein sequence: CASSIEYRGRPGELFF.

This clonotype was recorded at least ten times. V usage is TRBV7-9 and J usage is TRBJ2-7, with D perhaps being TRBD1 or TRBD2 (5 bases each). There are 12 residues in the CDR3. V was clipped by 5 bases and J by 6 bases, with 11 bases between them. Germline V gives CDR1 SEHNR, CDR2 FQNEAQ (reference sequence). Here the CDR3 reads CASSPGLAEQYF. Here the CDR3 DNA reads TGTGCCAGCAGCCCGGGGCTTGCCGAGCAGTACTTC.

Note on this clonotype: A much larger clone sits a single nucleotide away, making a read error possible. CDR3 in DNA: TGTGCCAGCAGACGGGGCGGGGGGGGCAGTCAGCCCCAGCATTTT. Protein: CASRRGGGGSQPQHF. The J gene is TRBJ1-5, the V gene TRBV5-6; D possibly corresponds to TRBD1 (6 bases). The CDR3 is made up of 15 amino acids. CDR1 is SGHDT and CDR2 is YYEEEE in the germline V gene. Trimming took off 5 bases at V and 6 bases at J, with 18 bases between the two ends.

This clonotype was observed at least ten times. The chain recombines TRBV20-1 with TRBJ1-2; D perhaps matches TRBD1 (5 bases). CDR3 length: 11 residues. V lost 4 bases and J lost 5, with 8 bases in between. Looked up from germline, CDR1 is DFQATT and CDR2 is SNEGSKA (reference sequence). The CDR3 region is CSATQGYGYTF. CDR3 bases: TGCAGTGCTACCCAGGGTTATGGCTACACCTTC.

This clonotype was detected ten times or more. This chain connects TRBV19 to TRBJ2-5; TRBD2 matches 8 bases. The CDR3 sequence is 16 residues long. CDR1 and CDR2 from the germline V gene are LNHDA and SQIVND (reference sequence). Unmatched junction bases numbered 10, after V lost 3 bases and J lost 4 bases. CDR3: CASSIGRGAGVETQYF. The CDR3 coding sequence is TGTGCCAGTAGTATTGGTAGAGGAGCGGGAGTAGAGACCCAGTACTTC.

This chain joins TRBV3-1 and TRBJ2-5, with D perhaps matching TRBD1 (6 bases). CDR3 length equals 17 residues. Germline CDR1 and CDR2: LGHDT and YNNKEL (reference sequence). V was pared by 4 bases and J by 7 bases, with 25 bases between. This CDR3 is CASSLTQLGTSLGTQYF. DNA for the CDR3: TGTGCCAGCAGCCTAACACAACTTGGGACATCGCTGGGGACCCAGTACTTC.

This clonotype has a count of ten or more. The chain employs TRBV29-1 and TRBJ2-1; no clear D. The CDR3 is 12 amino acids. With 7 bases removed from V and 2 bases from J, the gap between germline ends came to 9 bases. The V gene's germline CDR1 is SQVTM and CDR2 ANQGSEA. Here the CDR3 reads CSGGGTYNEQFF. DNA of the CDR3: TGCAGCGGAGGTGGGACCTACAATGAGCAGTTCTTC.

Ten or more counts support this clonotype. This chain's CDR3 is CASSAQGWEQYF. CDR3 nucleotides: TGTGCCAGCAGTGCTCAGGGGTGGGAGCAGTACTTC. The chain carries TRBV12-3 or TRBV12-4 and TRBJ2-7, with D maybe TRBD1 (6 bases). The CDR3 has 12 amino acids. V was trimmed by 5 bases and J by 7 bases, leaving 12 bases between them.

This clonotype was observed at least ten times. The chain combines TRBV11-2 with TRBJ2-1, with a tentative D call TRBD2 (6 bases). Trimming left V 6 bases short and J 6 bases short, with 15 bases between. The CDR3 length is 14 residues. Per the germline V gene, CDR1 is SGHAT and CDR2 is FQNNGV. The CDR3: CASSSGVGGNEQFF. The CDR3 bases are TGTGCCAGCAGTTCGGGGGTTGGGGGCAATGAGCAGTTCTTC.

Many counts were recorded for this clonotype. The CDR3 sequence is CSAWSGKADTQYF. DNA of the CDR3: TGCAGTGCGTGGAGCGGGAAAGCAGATACGCAGTATTTT. The chain recombines TRBV20-1 with TRBJ2-3; 7 bases are a match to TRBD2. With 6 bases clipped from V and 4 bases from J, the junction kept 7 bases outside the gene matches. Germline V gene lookup returns CDR1 DFQATT and CDR2 SNEGSKA (reference sequence). The CDR3 runs 13 residues.

The chain has TRBV6-5 and TRBJ2-5, with TRBD1 as a possible D gene (7 bases). Between the trimmed V and J ends, which lost 2 bases and 1 base, there was a span of 14 bases. The CDR3 has 16 amino acids. CDR1 MNHEY and CDR2 SVGAGI come from the germline V gene. The CDR3, as DNA: TGTGCCAGCAGTTACGTAGGCAGGGGGGTCCAAGAGACCCAGTACTTC. It codes for CASSYVGRGVQETQYF.

Many counts were recorded for this clonotype. The V and J genes are TRBV2 and TRBJ2-3; D gene ambiguous. The V end was cut by 5 bases, the J end by 4 bases, with 19 bases between. Germline CDR1 reads SNHLY; CDR2 reads FYNNEI. The CDR3 spans 16 residues. The CDR3 bases are TGTGCCAGCAGTCTAGAGCGCACCCGATACGCAGATACGCAGTATTTT. Translating it yields CASSLERTRYADTQYF.

This clonotype was picked up many times. V is TRBV9 and J is TRBJ2-5; TRBD1 is a possible D gene (6 bases). The ends were cut back, 1 base at V and 5 bases at J, with 15 bases in the middle. The CDR3 totals 15 residues. Germline CDR1 reads SGDLS; CDR2 reads YYNGEE. The CDR3 reads CASSVFQGLGETQYF. As DNA, the CDR3 is TGTGCCAGCAGCGTATTCCAGGGGCTTGGGGAGACCCAGTACTTC.

This clonotype was seen more than once but under ten times. V is TRBV27 and J is TRBJ2-1; TRBD1 might be the D (6 bases). This CDR3 has 15 residues. Trimming stripped 6 bases from V and 6 bases from J, with 18 bases between. Looked up from germline, CDR1 is MNHEY and CDR2 is SMNVEV (reference sequence). CDR3: CASSSQLTGFNEQFF. CDR3 bases: TGTGCCAGCAGCTCACAGCTTACAGGGTTCAATGAGCAGTTCTTC.

Details on this clonotype: A read error is possible here, since a much larger clone lies one base away. Because the CDR3 is missing its conserved closing phenylalanine or tryptophan, this is likely a read error. This rearrangement joins TRBV5-8 to TRBJ1-4, with a tentative D call TRBD1 (5 bases). Germline lookup yields CDR1 SGHTS and CDR2 YDEGEE. The CDR3 sequence is 12 residues long. V was pared by 6 bases and J by 8 bases, with 11 bases between. In DNA form, the CDR3 reads TGTGCCAGCAAAACCAGGGCCGAAAAACTGTTTTCT. It yields the protein CASKTRAEKLFS.

This clonotype has more than one count but fewer than ten. A much larger clone sits a single nucleotide away, making a read error possible. J is TRBJ2-7 and V is TRBV7-6; 7 bases align to TRBD1. CDR3 size: 13 residues. Germline CDR1 and CDR2: SGHVS and FNYEAQ. After removal of 5 bases from V and 3 bases from J, the junction contained 4 bases not matched to a gene. CDR3 nucleotides: TGTGCCAGCAGCGCCTGGGACAGCTACGAGCAGTACTTC. Translation gives CASSAWDSYEQYF.

This clonotype was found many times. The genes are TRBV2 and TRBJ2-3; 15 bases align to TRBD2. Germline assignment: CDR1 SNHLY and CDR2 FYNNEI. The CDR3 totals 16 residues. J gave up 4 bases and V 6 bases, and 5 bases lay outside the gene matches. This CDR3 is CASRWGLAGGSDTQYF. The CDR3 DNA sequence: TGTGCCAGCAGATGGGGACTAGCGGGAGGCTCAGATACGCAGTATTTT.

On this clonotype itself: This clone may be a read error of a much larger clone one base away. This chain uses TRBV5-4 with TRBJ2-7; D is possibly TRBD2 (7 bases). V lost 2 bases, J lost 6 bases, and 24 bases lay in between. Germline V gene lookup returns CDR1 SGHNT and CDR2 YYREEE (reference sequence). The CDR3 is 17 residues long. The chain's CDR3 is CASSFPEQIGEGGEQYF. In nucleotides, the CDR3 is TGTGCCAGCAGCTTCCCGGAGCAAATAGGGGAGGGGGGCGAGCAGTACTTC.

In this sample, this clonotype turned up many times. V and J are TRBV7-9 and TRBJ1-3, with D unresolved. The CDR3 has 15 amino acids. V lost 6 bases, J lost 0 bases, and 12 bases lay in between. Per the germline V gene, CDR1 is SEHNR and CDR2 is FQNEAQ (reference sequence). The CDR3 here is CASSLAIASGNTIYF. The DNA of the CDR3 is TGTGCCAGCAGTCTAGCTATCGCCTCTGGAAACACCATATATTTT.

This clonotype was seen at least ten times. It is unclear where the CDR3 begins or ends on the DNA, so no DNA is shown, and the CDR3 is as TCRdb lists it. The J gene is TRBJ2-1, the V gene TRBV28. Germline V gene data show CDR1 as MDHEN and CDR2 as SYDVKM. The CDR3 spans 13 residues, counting both ends. This CDR3 is CASSTSVVNEQFF.